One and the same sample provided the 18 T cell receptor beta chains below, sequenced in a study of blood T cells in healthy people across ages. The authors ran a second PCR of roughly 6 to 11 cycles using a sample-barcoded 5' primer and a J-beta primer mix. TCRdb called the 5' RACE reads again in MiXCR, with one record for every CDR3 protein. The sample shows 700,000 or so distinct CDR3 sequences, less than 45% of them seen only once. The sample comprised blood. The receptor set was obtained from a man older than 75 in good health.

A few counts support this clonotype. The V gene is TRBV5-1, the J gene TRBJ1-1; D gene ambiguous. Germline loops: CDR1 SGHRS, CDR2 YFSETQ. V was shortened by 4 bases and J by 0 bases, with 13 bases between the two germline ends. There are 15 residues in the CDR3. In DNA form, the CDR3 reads TGCGCCAGCAGCCTGGATGGGCAGATGAACACTGAAGCTTTCTTT. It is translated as CASSLDGQMNTEAFF. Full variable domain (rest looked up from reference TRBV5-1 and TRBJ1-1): KAGVTQTPRYLIKTRGQQVTLSCSPISGHRSVSWYQQTPGQGLQFLFEYFSETQRNKGNFPGRFSGRQFSNSRSEMNVSTLELGDSALYLCASSLDGQMNTEAFFGQGTRLTVV.

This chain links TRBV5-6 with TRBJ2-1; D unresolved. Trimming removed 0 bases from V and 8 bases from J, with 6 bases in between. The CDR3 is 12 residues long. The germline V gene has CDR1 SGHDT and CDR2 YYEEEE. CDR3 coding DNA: TGTGCCAGCAGCTTGGGGTTCTATGAGCAGTTCTTC. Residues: CASSLGFYEQFF.

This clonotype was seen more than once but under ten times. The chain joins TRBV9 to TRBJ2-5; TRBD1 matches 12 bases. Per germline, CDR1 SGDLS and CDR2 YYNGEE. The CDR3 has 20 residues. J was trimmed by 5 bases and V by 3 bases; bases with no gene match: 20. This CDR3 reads CASSAAKQPGQGASGETQYF. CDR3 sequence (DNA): TGTGCCAGCAGCGCCGCCAAACAGCCGGGACAGGGGGCCTCCGGTGAGACCCAGTACTTC.

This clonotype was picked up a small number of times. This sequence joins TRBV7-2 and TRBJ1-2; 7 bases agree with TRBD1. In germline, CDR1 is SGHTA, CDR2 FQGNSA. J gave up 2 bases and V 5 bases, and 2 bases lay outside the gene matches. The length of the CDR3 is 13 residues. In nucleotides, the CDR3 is TGTGCCAGCAGCCGGGACAGCAACTATGGCTACACCTTC. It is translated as CASSRDSNYGYTF.

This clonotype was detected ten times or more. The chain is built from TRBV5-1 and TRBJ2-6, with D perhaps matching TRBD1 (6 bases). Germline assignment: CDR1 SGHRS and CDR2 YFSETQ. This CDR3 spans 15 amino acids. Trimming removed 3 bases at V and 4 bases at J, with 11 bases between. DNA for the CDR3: TGCGCCAGCAGCTCTACAGGGATCGGGGCCAACGTCCTGACTTTC. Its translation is CASSSTGIGANVLTF.

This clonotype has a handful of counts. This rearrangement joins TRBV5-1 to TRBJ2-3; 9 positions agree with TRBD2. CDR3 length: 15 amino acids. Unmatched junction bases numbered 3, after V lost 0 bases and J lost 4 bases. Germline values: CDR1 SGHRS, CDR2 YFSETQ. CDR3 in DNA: TGCGCCAGCAGCTTGGGGGCGGGGGGGCCAGATACGCAGTATTTT. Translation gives CASSLGAGGPDTQYF.

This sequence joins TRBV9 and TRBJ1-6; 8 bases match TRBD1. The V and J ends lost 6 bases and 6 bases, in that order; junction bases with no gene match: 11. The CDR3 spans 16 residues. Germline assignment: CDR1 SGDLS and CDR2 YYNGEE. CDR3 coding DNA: TGTGCCAGCAAATCGGGGGGACAGGAGAGTAATTCACCCCTCCACTTT. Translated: CASKSGGQESNSPLHF.

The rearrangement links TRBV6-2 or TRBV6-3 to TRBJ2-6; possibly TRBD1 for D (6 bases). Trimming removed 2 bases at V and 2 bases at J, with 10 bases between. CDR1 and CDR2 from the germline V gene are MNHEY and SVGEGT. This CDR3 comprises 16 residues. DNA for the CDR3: TGTGCCAGCAGTTACCCAACAGGGACTGGGGCCAACGTCCTGACTTTC. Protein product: CASSYPTGTGANVLTF.

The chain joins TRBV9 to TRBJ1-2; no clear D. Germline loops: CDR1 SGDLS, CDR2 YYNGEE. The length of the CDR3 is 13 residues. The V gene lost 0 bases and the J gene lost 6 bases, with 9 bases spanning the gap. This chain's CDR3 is CASSVVPGHGYTF. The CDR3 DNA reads TGTGCCAGCAGCGTAGTGCCAGGTCATGGCTACACCTTC.

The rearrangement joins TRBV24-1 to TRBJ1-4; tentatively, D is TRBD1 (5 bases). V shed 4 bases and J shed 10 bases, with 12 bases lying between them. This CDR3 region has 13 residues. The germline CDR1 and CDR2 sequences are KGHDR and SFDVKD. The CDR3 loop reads CATSDRDGGKLFF. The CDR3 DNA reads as TGTGCCACCAGTGACAGGGATGGTGGAAAACTGTTTTTT.

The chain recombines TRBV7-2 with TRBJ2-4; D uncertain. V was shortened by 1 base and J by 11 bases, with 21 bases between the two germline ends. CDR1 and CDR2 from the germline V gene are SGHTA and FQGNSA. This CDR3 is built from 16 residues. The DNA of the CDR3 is TGTGCCAGCAGCTTAGAGTCAGTGAGACTGACACCGGTTCAGTACTTC. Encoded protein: CASSLESVRLTPVQYF.

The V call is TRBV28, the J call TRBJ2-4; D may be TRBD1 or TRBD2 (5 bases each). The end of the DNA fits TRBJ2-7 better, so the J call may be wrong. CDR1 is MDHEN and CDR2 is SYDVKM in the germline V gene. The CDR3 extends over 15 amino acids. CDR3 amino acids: CASSLTSTGRGEQYF. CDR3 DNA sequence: TGTGCCAGCAGTTTAACCTCAACAGGTCGGGGCGAGCAGTACTTC.

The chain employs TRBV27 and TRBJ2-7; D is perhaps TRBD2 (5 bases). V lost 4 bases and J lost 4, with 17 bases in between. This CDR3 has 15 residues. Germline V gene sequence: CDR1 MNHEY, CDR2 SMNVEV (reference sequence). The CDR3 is CASSSYNPGGYEQYF. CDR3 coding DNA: TGTGCCAGCAGTTCTTACAACCCCGGCGGGTACGAGCAGTACTTC.

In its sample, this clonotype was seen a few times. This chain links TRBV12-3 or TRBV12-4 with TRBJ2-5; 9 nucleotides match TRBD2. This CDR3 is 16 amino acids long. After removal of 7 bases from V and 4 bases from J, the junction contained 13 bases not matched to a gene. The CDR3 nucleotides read TGTGCCAGCAACTCCGTTGCGGGGGGGCCAGGAGAGACCCAGTACTTC. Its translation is CASNSVAGGPGETQYF.

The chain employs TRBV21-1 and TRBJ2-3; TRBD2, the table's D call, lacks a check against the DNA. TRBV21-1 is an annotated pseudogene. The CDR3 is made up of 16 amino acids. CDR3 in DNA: TGTGCCAGCAGCAAAGTCTCCGGGAGGGCCCCAGATACGCAGTATTTT. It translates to CASSKVSGRAPDTQYF.

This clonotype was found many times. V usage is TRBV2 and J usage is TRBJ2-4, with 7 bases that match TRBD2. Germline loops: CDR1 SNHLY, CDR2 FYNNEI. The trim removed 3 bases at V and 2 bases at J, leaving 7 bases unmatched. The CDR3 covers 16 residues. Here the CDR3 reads CASSDSGKGTKNIQYF. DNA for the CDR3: TGTGCCAGCAGTGACAGCGGGAAAGGAACCAAAAACATTCAGTACTTC.

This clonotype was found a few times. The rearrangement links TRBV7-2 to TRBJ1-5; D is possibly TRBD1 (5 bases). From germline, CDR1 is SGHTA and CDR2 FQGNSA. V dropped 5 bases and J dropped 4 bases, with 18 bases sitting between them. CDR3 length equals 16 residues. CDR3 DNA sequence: TGTGCCAGCAGCAGATGGGGGTCTCAAGAGAATCAGCCCCAGCATTTT. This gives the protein CASSRWGSQENQPQHF.

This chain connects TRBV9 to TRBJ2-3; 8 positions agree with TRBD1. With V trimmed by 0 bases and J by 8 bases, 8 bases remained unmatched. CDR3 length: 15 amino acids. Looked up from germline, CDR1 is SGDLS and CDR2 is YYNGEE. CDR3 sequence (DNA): TGTGCCAGCAGCGTAGGGACAGGGATTATCGTTACGCAGTATTTT. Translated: CASSVGTGIIVTQYF.